This entry lists 30 T cell receptor beta chains sequenced from one sample in a study of metastatic and nonmetastatic thyroid tumors. TCRdb re-clonotyped the PCR reads through MiXCR. Among about 18,000 clones listed, roughly 27% were seen once. All patients were untreated before thyroid surgery. Sequencing input: tumor tissue. These receptors came from a male donor with papillary thyroid cancer or a benign thyroid nodule (not recorded which). Some clones in this sample may be carry-over from other donors' samples.

In this sample, this clone is medium-sized. The genes are TRBV11-2 and TRBJ2-7; no firm D call. The germline CDR1 and CDR2 sequences are SGHAT and FQNNGV. The V and J ends lost 4 bases and 5 bases respectively, with 6 bases between them. This CDR3 region has 11 residues. This CDR3 reads CASSSHDEQYF. The CDR3 nucleotides are TGTGCCAGCAGCTCGCACGACGAGCAGTACTTC.

This clone was picked up a small number of times. V gene TRBV3-1 combines with J gene TRBJ2-7; D gene unclear. Germline CDR1 is LGHDT and CDR2 is YNNKEL (reference sequence). CDR3 length equals 14 residues. Deletions cut 1 base from V and 3 bases from J, with 10 bases between. The CDR3 nucleotides read TGTGCCAGCAGCCAAGGCGGTTCGGGCTACGAGCAGTACTTC. Its protein product is CASSQGGSGYEQYF.

This clone is labeled medium-sized (0.01 to 0.1%). The chain is built from TRBV20-1 and TRBJ1-1; 8 bases align to TRBD1. The ends lost 5 bases at V and 4 bases at J; junction bases unmatched: 6. This CDR3 is built from 13 residues. In germline, CDR1 is DFQATT, CDR2 SNEGSKA (reference sequence). This CDR3 is CSAERTGRTEAFF. The CDR3, as DNA: TGCAGTGCTGAAAGGACAGGGCGCACTGAAGCTTTCTTT.

The genes are TRBV20-1 and TRBJ2-1; tentatively, D is TRBD1 (6 bases). CDR1 is DFQATT and CDR2 is SNEGSKA in the germline V gene (reference sequence). V shed 0 bases and J shed 2 bases, with 11 bases lying between them. The CDR3 contains 15 residues. The CDR3: CSARDPRGPYNEQFF. CDR3 coding DNA: TGCAGTGCTAGAGATCCCAGGGGCCCCTACAATGAGCAGTTCTTC.

This chain connects TRBV6-1 to TRBJ1-1; TRBD1 agrees at 9 bases. CDR3 length: 16 amino acids. The V segment lost 6 bases and the J segment 3 bases; nucleotides outside the gene matches: 11. Germline CDR1 reads MNHNS; CDR2 reads SASEGT. Written as DNA, the CDR3 is TGTGCCAGCAGACAACAGGGGGCGCAGTTGTACACTGAAGCTTTCTTT. Residues: CASRQQGAQLYTEAFF.

This clone has ten or more counts. This chain uses TRBV30 with TRBJ2-1, with 7 bases matching TRBD2. V gave up 3 bases and J gave up 4 bases; unmatched junction bases: 0. CDR3 length equals 12 residues. Germline V gene lookup returns CDR1 GTSNPN and CDR2 SVGIG (reference sequence). This CDR3 reads CAWSGRYNEQFF. The CDR3 bases are TGTGCCTGGAGCGGGAGGTACAATGAGCAGTTCTTC.

This clone was seen a handful of times. The genes are TRBV28 and TRBJ1-5; D is ambiguous. The CDR3 is 13 residues long. V shed 6 bases and J shed 4 bases, with 10 bases lying between them. Germline V gives CDR1 MDHEN, CDR2 SYDVKM. CDR3 in amino acids: CASSQYKNQPQHF. CDR3 coding DNA: TGTGCCAGCAGCCAGTACAAAAATCAGCCCCAGCATTTT.

The rearrangement links TRBV27 to TRBJ2-3; D perhaps matches TRBD1 (6 bases). Germline V CDR1 and CDR2: MNHEY, SMNVEV (reference sequence). Trimming removed 7 bases from V and 3 bases from J, with 14 bases in between. The CDR3 extends over 14 amino acids. CDR3 sequence: CASKESGATDTQYF. The CDR3 DNA follows: TGTGCCAGCAAGGAGTCAGGGGCGACAGATACGCAGTATTTT.

This clone occurred many times. The gene calls are TRBV16 and TRBJ1-5, with 8 bases lining up with TRBD1. V was pared by 3 bases and J by 0 bases, with 4 bases of the junction left unmatched. The CDR3 extends over 16 amino acids. CDR1 is KGHSY and CDR2 is FQNENV in the germline V gene. The DNA for the CDR3 is TGTGCCAGCAGCCACCACGGGACAGGTAGCAATCAGCCCCAGCATTTT. Encoded protein: CASSHHGTGSNQPQHF.

Relative to its sample, this clone is medium-sized (0.01 to 0.1%). CDR3 residues: CSVESPERESYNEQFF. CDR3 coding DNA: TGCAGCGTTGAATCCCCTGAGCGGGAGTCCTACAATGAGCAGTTCTTC. The chain is built from TRBV29-1 and TRBJ2-1; 8 bases fit TRBD2. J was trimmed by 1 base and V by 2 bases; bases with no gene match: 7. The CDR3 spans 16 residues. The germline gives CDR1 SQVTM, CDR2 ANQGSEA.

In its sample, this clone was seen many times. V gene TRBV6-1 combines with J gene TRBJ1-6; D gene ambiguous. V lost 3 bases and J 5 bases, leaving 8 bases between the germline ends. The CDR3 length is 14 residues. Germline V lookup: CDR1 MNHNS, CDR2 SASEGT. CDR3: CASSEDGNNSPLHF. The DNA for the CDR3 is TGTGCCAGCAGTGAGGACGGGAATAATTCACCCCTCCACTTT.

Notes on this clone: An end of the junction differs from the germline gene, which may be a read error. The rearrangement links TRBV7-8 to TRBJ2-7; D not resolved. The CDR3 contains 14 residues. Germline V gives CDR1 SGHVS, CDR2 FQNEAQ. CDR3 amino acids: CASNLARNSYEQYF. The CDR3 coding sequence is TGTGCCAGCAACTTAGCCAGGAACTCGTACGAGCAGTACTTC.

The chain links TRBV2 to TRBJ2-1; perhaps TRBD2 as D (6 bases). Germline loops: CDR1 SNHLY, CDR2 FYNNEI. The CDR3 covers 16 residues. V dropped 1 base and J dropped 0 bases, with 10 bases sitting between them. This CDR3 is CASSEEAGSSYNEQFF. The CDR3 nucleotides are TGTGCCAGCAGTGAAGAGGCGGGAAGCTCCTACAATGAGCAGTTCTTC. Full variable domain (missing parts from reference TRBV2 and TRBJ2-1): EPEVTQTPSHQVTQMGQEVILRCVPISNHLYFYWYRQILGQKVEFLVSFYNNEISEKSEIFDDQFSVERPDGSNFTLKIRSTKLEDSAMYFCASSEEAGSSYNEQFFGPGTRLTVL.

This clone has more than one count but fewer than ten. The V and J genes are TRBV6-5 and TRBJ2-7, with TRBD2 as a possible D gene (5 bases). The CDR3 extends over 14 amino acids. V was trimmed by 0 bases and J by 4 bases, leaving 10 bases between them. In germline, CDR1 is MNHEY, CDR2 SVGAGI. The CDR3 protein is CASSYSSSLYEQYF. The DNA for the CDR3 is TGTGCCAGCAGTTACTCTTCTAGCCTTTACGAGCAGTACTTC.

J is TRBJ2-1 and V is TRBV11-2; TRBD2 is a possible D gene (5 bases). The V gene's germline CDR1 is SGHAT and CDR2 FQNNGV. The CDR3 spans 15 residues. Trimming stripped 4 bases from V and 4 bases from J, with 14 bases between. The chain's CDR3 is CASSSGKDFYNEQFF. The CDR3, as DNA: TGTGCCAGCAGCTCCGGGAAAGATTTTTACAATGAGCAGTTCTTC.

The chain is built from TRBV6-2 or TRBV6-3 and TRBJ2-2; either TRBD1 or TRBD2 may fit D (5 bases each). Germline CDR1 and CDR2: MNHEY and SVGEGT. Trimming stripped 8 bases from V and 2 bases from J, with 15 bases between. The CDR3 extends over 15 amino acids. CDR3 in amino acids: CASQTGPDNTGELFF. In DNA, the CDR3 is TGTGCCAGCCAAACGGGGCCGGACAACACCGGGGAGCTGTTTTTT.

This chain connects TRBV11-3 to TRBJ2-3; unclear D gene. Germline V CDR1 and CDR2: SGHNT, YENEEA. CDR3 length: 13 residues. V gave up 1 base and J gave up 4 bases, with 6 bases separating them. This chain's CDR3 is CASSLGEADTQYF. The DNA for the CDR3 is TGTGCCAGCAGCTTAGGTGAGGCAGATACGCAGTATTTT.

This clone was seen a few times. The chain has TRBV6-1 and TRBJ1-1; the D is unclear. The V and J ends lost 7 bases and 6 bases respectively, with 18 bases between them. Germline CDR1 MNHNS, CDR2 SASEGT. This CDR3 has 14 residues. The CDR3 sequence is CASTLGPQTPEAFF. CDR3 coding DNA: TGTGCCAGCACCCTTGGCCCACAGACGCCTGAAGCTTTCTTT.

This chain joins TRBV6-2 or TRBV6-3 and TRBJ2-7, with TRBD1 matching over 7 bases. V dropped 0 bases and J dropped 3; count of bases not matched to a gene: 5. The germline gives CDR1 MNHEY, CDR2 SVGEGT. CDR3 size: 15 residues. For the CDR3, the DNA is TGTGCCAGCAGTTACTCATTGGACAGGATCTACGAGCAGTACTTC. It specifies CASSYSLDRIYEQYF.

This chain joins TRBV7-2 and TRBJ2-3; perhaps TRBD1 as D (6 bases). CDR1 is SGHTA and CDR2 is FQGNSA in the germline V gene. The CDR3 contains 15 residues. The germline V and J ends were trimmed by 2 bases and 6 bases, with 15 bases remaining between them. CDR3: CASSLSGQSWDTQYF. As DNA, the CDR3 is TGTGCCAGCAGCTTATCGGGACAAAGCTGGGATACGCAGTATTTT.

The V call is TRBV11-3, the J call TRBJ2-6, with 10 nucleotides matching TRBD1. The CDR3 totals 15 residues. Germline V lookup: CDR1 SGHNT, CDR2 YENEEA. V dropped 5 bases and J dropped 2; count of bases not matched to a gene: 0. CDR3 bases: TGTGCCAGCAGCGACAGGGGGCCTGGGGCCAACGTCCTGACTTTC. Protein product: CASSDRGPGANVLTF.

The V call is TRBV20-1, the J call TRBJ2-7; no clear D. Trimming stripped 7 bases from V and 2 bases from J, with 9 bases between. The CDR3 loop spans 11 amino acids. Germline V lookup: CDR1 DFQATT, CDR2 SNEGSKA (reference sequence). The CDR3 spells CSGEGAYEQYF. The CDR3 DNA reads as TGCAGTGGCGAAGGTGCCTACGAGCAGTACTTC.

A remark on this clone: This sample also contains other DNA sequences that code for the same CDR3. The chain carries TRBV6-2 or TRBV6-3 and TRBJ1-6; D gene uncertain. The V end lost 6 bases, the J end lost 10 bases, and 10 bases lay between the germline ends. CDR3 length: 12 amino acids. Germline V gene sequence: CDR1 MNHEY, CDR2 SVGEGT. CDR3 amino acids: CASSPQNSPLHF. CDR3 DNA sequence: TGTGCCAGCAGCCCACAGAACTCACCCCTCCACTTT.

The table lists this clone with many counts. V and J are TRBV28 and TRBJ2-1; TRBD2 aligns across 13 bases. The ends lost 4 bases at V and 6 bases at J; junction bases unmatched: 6. Germline V gene data show CDR1 as MDHEN and CDR2 as SYDVKM. CDR3 length: 16 residues. DNA for the CDR3: TGTGCCAGCAGTTCCCTCGGACTAGCGGGAGTCAATGAGCAGTTCTTC. Residues: CASSSLGLAGVNEQFF. Based on the CDR3 plus reference TRBV28 and TRBJ2-1, the full variable domain is DVKVTQSSRYLVKRTGEKVFLECVQDMDHENMFWYRQDPGLGLRLIYFSYDVKMKEKGDIPEGYSVSREKKERFSLILESASTNQTSMYLCASSSLGLAGVNEQFFGPGTRLTVL.

This clone was counted only a few times. The V and J genes are TRBV18 and TRBJ2-3, with 7 bases that match TRBD1. The V gene end was trimmed by 6 bases and the J gene end by 4 bases; junction bases not matched to a gene: 10. Germline V CDR1 and CDR2: KGHSH, LQKENI. This CDR3 has 15 residues. The CDR3 loop is CASSRDSGAADTQYF. The CDR3 region has the DNA TGTGCCAGCTCGAGGGACAGTGGGGCAGCAGATACGCAGTATTTT.

This clone is labeled as medium-sized. The J gene is TRBJ1-3, the V gene TRBV6-1, with D uncertain. V shed 4 bases and J shed 0 bases, with 4 bases lying between them. Germline V gene lookup returns CDR1 MNHNS and CDR2 SASEGT. This CDR3 spans 13 amino acids. The CDR3 DNA reads TGTGCCAGCAGTGGGTCCTCTGGAAACACCATATATTTT. It codes for CASSGSSGNTIYF.

In this sample, this clone turned up a few times. The rearrangement links TRBV6-5 to TRBJ1-2; 7 bases map to TRBD1. There are 18 residues in the CDR3. Unmatched junction bases numbered 10, after V lost 0 bases and J lost 0 bases. Germline lookup yields CDR1 MNHEY and CDR2 SVGAGI. CDR3 nucleotide sequence: TGTGCCAGCAGTTACTCTGCAGGGGGACAAGAAACTAACTATGGCTACACCTTC. Residues: CASSYSAGGQETNYGYTF.

This chain connects TRBV12-3 or TRBV12-4 to TRBJ1-6; 10 nucleotides agree with TRBD1. With 6 bases clipped from V and 9 bases from J, the junction kept 11 bases outside the gene matches. This CDR3 region has 16 residues. CDR3: CASRGDRGTTSSPLHF. For the CDR3, the DNA is TGTGCCAGCAGGGGGGACAGGGGAACGACCAGTTCACCCCTCCACTTT.

Sample share makes this clone medium-sized. The V and J genes are TRBV20-1 and TRBJ1-1; D remains unclear. Between the trimmed V and J ends, which lost 3 bases and 0 bases, there was a span of 11 bases. In germline, CDR1 is DFQATT, CDR2 SNEGSKA (reference sequence). The CDR3 spans 14 residues. In DNA form, the CDR3 reads TGCAGTGCTAGGGTTGGAGGGCTGAACACTGAAGCTTTCTTT. As protein: CSARVGGLNTEAFF.

J is TRBJ2-7 and V is TRBV28; D perhaps matches TRBD2 (5 bases). CDR3 length equals 16 residues. The germline V and J ends were trimmed by 5 bases and 4 bases, with 21 bases remaining between them. Germline V gene sequence: CDR1 MDHEN, CDR2 SYDVKM. In DNA, the CDR3 is TGTGCCAGCAGTCCCCGTAGACTTACAACGGGGTACGAGCAGTACTTC. It translates to CASSPRRLTTGYEQYF.